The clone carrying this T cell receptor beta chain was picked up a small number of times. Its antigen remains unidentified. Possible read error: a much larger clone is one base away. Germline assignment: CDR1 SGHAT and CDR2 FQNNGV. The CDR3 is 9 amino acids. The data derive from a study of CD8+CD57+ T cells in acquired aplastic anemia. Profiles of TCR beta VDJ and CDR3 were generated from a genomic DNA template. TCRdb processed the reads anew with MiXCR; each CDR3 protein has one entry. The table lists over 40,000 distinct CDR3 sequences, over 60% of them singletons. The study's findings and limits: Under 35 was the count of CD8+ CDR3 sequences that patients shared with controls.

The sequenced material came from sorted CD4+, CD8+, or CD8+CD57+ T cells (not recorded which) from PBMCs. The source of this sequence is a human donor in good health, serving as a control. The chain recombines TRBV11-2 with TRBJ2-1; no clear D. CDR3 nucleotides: TGTGCCAGCGGCTTAGCTGAGCTCTTC. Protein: CASGLAELF. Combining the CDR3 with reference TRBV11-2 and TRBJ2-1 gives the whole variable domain EAGVAQSPRYKIIEKRQSVAFWCNPISGHATLYWYQQILGQGPKLLIQFQNNGVVDDSQLPKDRFSAERLKGVDSTLKIQPAKLEDSAVYLCASGLAELFGPGTRLTVL.